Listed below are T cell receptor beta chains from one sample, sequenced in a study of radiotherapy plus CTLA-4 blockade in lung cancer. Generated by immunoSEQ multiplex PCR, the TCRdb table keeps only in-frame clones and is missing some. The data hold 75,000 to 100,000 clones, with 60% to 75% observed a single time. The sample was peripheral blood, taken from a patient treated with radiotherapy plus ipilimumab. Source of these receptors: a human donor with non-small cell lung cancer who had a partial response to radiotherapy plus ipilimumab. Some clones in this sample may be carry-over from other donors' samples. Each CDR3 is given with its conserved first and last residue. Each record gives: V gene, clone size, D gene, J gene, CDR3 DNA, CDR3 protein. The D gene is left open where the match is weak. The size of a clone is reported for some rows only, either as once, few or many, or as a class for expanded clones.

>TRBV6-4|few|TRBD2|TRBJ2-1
TGTGCCAGCAGTTTTAGCGGGGAGCCGAACAACGAGCAGTTCTTC
CASSFSGEPNNEQFF
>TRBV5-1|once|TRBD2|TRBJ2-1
TGCGCCAGCAGCTTGGGGACTAGCGGGGGGATGGGGAATGAGCAGTTCTTC
CASSLGTSGGMGNEQFF
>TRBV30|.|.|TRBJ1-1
TGTGCCTGGAGTGTGACCCCTCGCGGAGCTTTCTTT
CAWSVTPRGAFF
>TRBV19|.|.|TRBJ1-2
TGTGCCAGTACAAGGGGCTTTAACTATGGCTACACCTTC
CASTRGFNYGYTF
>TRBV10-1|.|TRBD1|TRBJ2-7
TGCGCCAGCGGTTCCGGGACAGGGTTCCACGAGCAGTACTTC
CASGSGTGFHEQYF
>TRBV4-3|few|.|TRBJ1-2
TGCGCCAGCAGCCAAGATGGGCAGGCCTATGGCTACACCTTC
CASSQDGQAYGYTF
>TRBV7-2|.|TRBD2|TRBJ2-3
TGTGCCAGCAGCTCCCTGACTAGCGGGCCTATAGAAACCAGGTATTTT
CASSSLTSGPIETRYF
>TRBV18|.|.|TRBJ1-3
TGTGCCAGCTCACGGGGGACACCTTCGAGCTCTGGAAACACCATATATTTT
CASSRGTPSSSGNTIYF
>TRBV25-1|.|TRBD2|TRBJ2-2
TGTGCCAGCAGTGACTCTGGAGCGGGGGCCATCGGGGAGCTGTTTTTT
CASSDSGAGAIGELFF
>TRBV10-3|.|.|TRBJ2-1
TGTGCCATCAGTATGCAGGGATCGGAGCAGTTCTTC
CAISMQGSEQFF
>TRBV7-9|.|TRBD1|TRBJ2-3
TGTGCCAGCAGCTTAGGACAGGGATCGAATACGCAGTATTTT
CASSLGQGSNTQYF
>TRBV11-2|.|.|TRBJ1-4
TGTGCCAGCAGCTCCGCTTTTCCTCAGAAACTGTTTTTT
CASSSAFPQKLFF
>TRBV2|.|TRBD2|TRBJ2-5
TGTGCCAGCAGTGAAGGACTAGCGGGAAGCCAAGAGACCCAGTACTTC
CASSEGLAGSQETQYF
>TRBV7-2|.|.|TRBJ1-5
TGTGCCAGCAGCTCGCAGGGAAACAATCAGCCCCAGCATTTT
CASSSQGNNQPQHF
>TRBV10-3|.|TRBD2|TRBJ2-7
TGTGCCAGGATCCTTAGCGGGGCCTCCTACGAGCAGTACTTC
CARILSGASYEQYF
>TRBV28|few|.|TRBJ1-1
TGTGCCAGCAGCTTCACACAGGGCACTGAAGCTTTCTTT
CASSFTQGTEAFF
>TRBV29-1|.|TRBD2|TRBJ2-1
TGCAGCGTTGGACTAGCCCGCAATGAGCAGTTCTTC
CSVGLARNEQFF
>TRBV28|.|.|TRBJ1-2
TGTGCCAGCAGTGTGGGGCGCTGGGGTGGCTACACCTTC
CASSVGRWGGYTF
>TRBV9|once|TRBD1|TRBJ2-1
TGTGCCAGCAGCGTAGGGACAGGGGGCGGGCAGTTCTTC
CASSVGTGGGQFF
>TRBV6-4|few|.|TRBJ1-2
TGTGCCAGCAGTGACTCACAGGACGGCTACACCTTC
CASSDSQDGYTF
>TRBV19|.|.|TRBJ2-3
TGTGCCAGTAGTATCGACTCGGCGGCGGGCACAGATACGCAGTATTTT
CASSIDSAAGTDTQYF
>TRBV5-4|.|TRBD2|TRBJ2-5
TGTGCCAGCAGCGGCGGACTAGCGGGACTCCAAGAGACCCAGTACTTC
CASSGGLAGLQETQYF